These T cell receptor beta chains were read from a single sample in a study of OX40 agonist ivuxolimab in advanced cancers. Assay used: immunoSEQ multiplex PCR; TCRdb lists only in-frame clones, some missing. In the table there are roughly 71,000 clones, 70% to 85% of which are singletons. Sequences were derived from CD4+ or CD8+ T cells sorted from blood, sampled in a trial of the OX40 agonist ivuxolimab. These receptors originate from an adult with an advanced solid tumor such as melanoma, head and neck, liver or kidney cancer. Each CDR3 is given without its conserved first and last residue.

V: TRBV6-1
CDR3: ASSEMSASSYNEQF

V: TRBV21-1
CDR3: ASSTSFGRGGSTGELF

V: TRBV5-1
CDR3: ASSLGSGGRAYEQY

V: TRBV6-1
CDR3: ASSERGYGYT

V: TRBV11-3
CDR3: ASSLGTDEQY

V: TRBV7-9
CDR3: ASSAYNEQF

V: TRBV6-1
CDR3: ASRERTWIYEQY

V: TRBV7-8
CDR3: ASSLIATGGRASGIQY

V: TRBV28
CDR3: ASKPGTESIQY

V: TRBV6-5
CDR3: ASSFPGGETGELF

V: TRBV14
CDR3: ASSPTLSRPSSYEQY

V: TRBV6-5
CDR3: ASRASATYEQY

V: TRBV11-2
CDR3: ASSFGKGYYEQY

V: TRBV27
CDR3: ASSSYGRSTDTQY

V: TRBV29-1
CDR3: SVGAGVTGEQY

V: TRBV5-1
CDR3: ASSPGTADTQY

V: TRBV29-1
CDR3: SATLAGEVGETQY

V: TRBV19
CDR3: ASSQGLTYNEQF

V: TRBV6-1
CDR3: ASRMAGRFGNTIY

V: TRBV6-1
CDR3: ASRFNNQPQH

V: TRBV10-3
CDR3: ASSSSGTSGPVETQY

V: TRBV19
CDR3: ASSISREAHLGELF

V: TRBV28
CDR3: ASSLSDLLFTDTQY

V: TRBV2
CDR3: ASTPQGSLAYGYT

V: TRBV7-2
CDR3: ASSLVTGRPDTQY

V: TRBV28
CDR3: ASSLGLAGGNEQF

V: TRBV6-1
CDR3: ASRNPPPGSTEAF

V: TRBV28
CDR3: ASSLFGNNQPQH

V: TRBV5-6
CDR3: ASSLIGIFYGYT

V: TRBV15
CDR3: ATKHRAGGGDTQY